Listed here are 32 T cell receptor beta chains from one sample, sequenced in a study of shared clonotypes between healthy human individuals. Assay used: immunoSEQ multiplex PCR; TCRdb lists only in-frame clones, some missing. The sample consists of 2.5 million or so clones, 85% to 95% of them appearing once. The specimen was naive CD4+ T cells sorted from blood. Sample subset: CD45RA+ positively selected. The receptors were sampled from a man aged 18 to 35 in good health.

The chain has TRBV18 and TRBJ2-6; possible D gene TRBD1, 6 bases. This CDR3 comprises 16 residues. The V end lost 6 bases, the J end lost 0 bases, and 12 bases lay between the germline ends. Germline V gives CDR1 KGHSH, CDR2 LQKENI. Here the CDR3 DNA reads TGTGCCAGCTCCCGGGACATCAGCTCTGGGGCCAACGTCCTGACTTTC. It translates to CASSRDISSGANVLTF.

This clone appeared once. Other nucleotide sequences from this sample produce the same CDR3. V is TRBV7-2 and J is TRBJ2-1, with D unclear. This CDR3 has 13 amino acids. V was pared by 0 bases and J by 5 bases, with 5 bases between. Germline V gene lookup returns CDR1 SGHTA and CDR2 FQGNSA. CDR3 residues: CASSLARDNEQFF. CDR3 DNA: TGTGCCAGCAGCTTAGCCCGGGACAATGAGCAGTTCTTC.

The J gene is TRBJ2-7, the V gene TRBV28, with no clear D. Germline CDR1 MDHEN, CDR2 SYDVKM. With 6 bases removed from V and 3 bases from J, the gap between germline ends came to 9 bases. CDR3 length equals 12 residues. CDR3 residues: CASRRALYEQYF. The CDR3 DNA reads TGTGCCAGCAGGCGAGCACTCTACGAGCAGTACTTC.

The J gene is TRBJ1-2, the V gene TRBV30; D is uncertain. V lost 3 bases, J lost 6 bases, and 5 bases lay in between. CDR1 is GTSNPN, CDR2 SVGIG, per germline (reference sequence). The CDR3 has 10 amino acids. As DNA, the CDR3 is TGTGCCTGGAGCCAGGATGGCTACACCTTC. It yields the protein CAWSQDGYTF.

V and J are TRBV19 and TRBJ2-3, with 7 bases that match TRBD2. Losses at the gene ends were 6 bases for V and 0 bases for J; bases not matched to a gene: 6. Per the germline V gene, CDR1 is LNHDA and CDR2 is SQIVND (reference sequence). The CDR3 contains 15 residues. CDR3 amino acids: CASSPSGTSTDTQYF. CDR3 in DNA: TGTGCCAGTAGCCCTAGCGGAACTAGCACAGATACGCAGTATTTT. Full variable domain (missing parts from reference TRBV19 and TRBJ2-3): DGGITQSPKYLFRKEGQNVTLSCEQNLNHDAMYWYRQDPGQGLRLIYYSQIVNDFQKGDIAEGYSVSREKKESFPLTVTSAQKNPTAFYLCASSPSGTSTDTQYFGPGTRLTVL.

Worth noting for this clone: This CDR3 is also generated by other DNA sequences in the sample. This chain connects TRBV6-6 to TRBJ2-3; D unresolved. Germline V gives CDR1 MNHNY, CDR2 SVGAGI (reference sequence). The CDR3 runs 14 residues. Between the trimmed V and J ends, which lost 2 bases and 0 bases, there was a span of 6 bases. CDR3 loop: CASSYVGSTDTQYF. CDR3 in DNA: TGTGCCAGCAGTTACGTGGGGAGCACAGATACGCAGTATTTT.

The chain combines TRBV6-1 with TRBJ1-4; D ambiguous. Trimming removed 2 bases from V and 8 bases from J, with 9 bases in between. This CDR3 region has 13 residues. Germline V gene sequence: CDR1 MNHNS, CDR2 SASEGT. The CDR3 region has the DNA TGTGCCAGCAGTGAACTTGGGGAAGAAAAACTGTTTTTT. It encodes CASSELGEEKLFF.

This chain links TRBV6-1 with TRBJ1-1; D unresolved. V was clipped by 4 bases and J by 2 bases, with 14 bases between them. From germline, CDR1 is MNHNS and CDR2 SASEGT. The CDR3 sequence is 15 residues long. The chain's CDR3 is CASSAIGLINTEAFF. CDR3 bases: TGTGCCAGCAGTGCTATCGGGCTGATTAACACTGAAGCTTTCTTT.

The chain has TRBV18 and TRBJ2-7; D remains ambiguous. Germline-derived CDR1 and CDR2 are KGHSH and LQKENI. V lost 3 bases and J lost 0, with 12 bases in between. The CDR3 contains 15 residues. CDR3 sequence (DNA): TGTGCCAGCTCACCCAGGTTGCGGAACTCCTACGAGCAGTACTTC. As protein: CASSPRLRNSYEQYF.

The chain employs TRBV11-2 and TRBJ1-6; D may be TRBD1 (5 bases). Trimming shortened V by 6 bases and J by 10 bases, and 10 bases separated the two germline ends. Germline V gene sequence: CDR1 SGHAT, CDR2 FQNNGV. This CDR3 region has 12 residues. CDR3 sequence reads: CASSTEGSPLHF. In nucleotides, the CDR3 is TGTGCCAGCAGTACCGAGGGGTCACCCCTCCACTTT.

The chain has TRBV30 and TRBJ2-4, with 7 bases identical to TRBD2. Germline values: CDR1 GTSNPN, CDR2 SVGIG (reference sequence). The CDR3 sequence is 17 residues long. The V segment lost 5 bases and the J segment 0 bases; nucleotides outside the gene matches: 13. The CDR3 sequence: CAWAKLGLAEAKNIQYF. CDR3 sequence (DNA): TGTGCCTGGGCAAAATTGGGTCTAGCGGAAGCCAAAAACATTCAGTACTTC.

This chain connects TRBV4-1 to TRBJ1-6; no clear D. CDR3 length: 16 amino acids. Between the trimmed V and J ends, which lost 2 bases and 8 bases, there was a span of 16 bases. Germline assignment: CDR1 MGHRA and CDR2 YSYEKL. The DNA for the CDR3 is TGCGCCAGCAGCCAAAGGGAGAACAGCCAGGATTCACCCCTCCACTTT. Its translation is CASSQRENSQDSPLHF.

The chain carries TRBV5-1 and TRBJ2-3, with 9 positions matching TRBD1. After removal of 4 bases from V and 4 bases from J, the junction contained 13 bases not matched to a gene. Germline V gives CDR1 SGHRS, CDR2 YFSETQ. The CDR3 consists of 17 residues. CDR3 DNA: TGCGCCAGCAGCCCCGGACAGGGGTGGGGGGCCCCAGATACGCAGTATTTT. Encoded protein: CASSPGQGWGAPDTQYF.

V and J are TRBV12-5 and TRBJ2-2; TRBD1 matches at 7 bases. The CDR3 has 16 amino acids. The J segment lost 6 bases and the V segment lost 1 base, leaving 8 bases of the junction unmatched. Germline V gene sequence: CDR1 LGHNT, CDR2 FRNRAP. For the CDR3, the DNA is TGTGCTAGTGGTTTGGGACAGGGTGAGGTACCCGGGGAGCTGTTTTTT. Its translation is CASGLGQGEVPGELFF.

The rearrangement uses TRBV4-3 and TRBJ2-2; D gene uncertain. Per germline, CDR1 LGHNA and CDR2 YSLEER. V lost 0 bases and J 6 bases, leaving 11 bases between the germline ends. This CDR3 comprises 15 residues. Here the CDR3 reads CASSQDPIVPGELFF. The CDR3 nucleotides read TGCGCCAGCAGCCAAGACCCTATAGTCCCCGGGGAGCTGTTTTTT.

This chain connects TRBV30 to TRBJ1-2; D may be TRBD1 (6 bases). V gave up 4 bases and J gave up 1 base, with 16 bases separating them. CDR1 and CDR2 from the germline V gene are GTSNPN and SVGIG (reference sequence). This CDR3 comprises 15 residues. The CDR3 is CAWMEGGAHNYGYTF. CDR3 coding DNA: TGTGCCTGGATGGAGGGGGGGGCGCATAACTATGGCTACACCTTC.

The chain uses TRBV7-9 and TRBJ2-7; TRBD2 agrees at 7 bases. Germline assignment: CDR1 SEHNR and CDR2 FQNEAQ (reference sequence). The CDR3 consists of 15 residues. V dropped 5 bases and J dropped 2; count of bases not matched to a gene: 9. In DNA, the CDR3 is TGTGCCAGCAGCGAAGCTACGGGGGGTACCTACGAGCAGTACTTC. This translates into CASSEATGGTYEQYF.

V and J are TRBV10-1 and TRBJ2-1, with no clear D. The CDR3 sequence is 14 residues long. Germline CDR1 WNHNN, CDR2 SYGVQD (reference sequence). The V gene lost 3 bases and the J gene lost 5 bases, with 11 bases spanning the gap. This CDR3 is CASSEGGENNEQFF. The CDR3 DNA reads as TGCGCCAGCAGTGAAGGTGGGGAAAACAATGAGCAGTTCTTC.

CDR3 DNA: TGCGCCAGCAGCTCGTCTGTTAATGAAAAACTGTTTTTT. This encodes CASSSSVNEKLFF. The chain carries TRBV5-1 and TRBJ1-4; D not certain. This CDR3 contains 13 residues. V lost 3 bases, J lost 4 bases, and 7 bases lay in between. CDR1 and CDR2 from the germline V gene are SGHRS and YFSETQ.

The rearrangement uses TRBV5-6 and TRBJ2-1; D is perhaps TRBD2 (6 bases). Looked up from germline, CDR1 is SGHDT and CDR2 is YYEEEE. There are 16 residues in the CDR3. Trimming removed 4 bases at V and 1 base at J, with 15 bases between. The CDR3, as DNA: TGTGCCAGCAGCGGACCGGAGGGCGAGTCCTACAATGAGCAGTTCTTC. Amino acid sequence: CASSGPEGESYNEQFF. The full variable domain, completed using reference TRBV5-6 and TRBJ2-1, is DAGVTQSPTHLIKTRGQQVTLRCSPKSGHDTVSWYQQALGQGPQFIFQYYEEEERQRGNFPDRFSGHQFPNYSSELNVNALLLGDSALYLCASSGPEGESYNEQFFGPGTRLTVL.

This sequence joins TRBV15 and TRBJ1-5; 8 bases are a match to TRBD1. V was pared by 0 bases and J by 6 bases, with 7 bases of the junction left unmatched. The CDR3 runs to 16 residues. In germline, CDR1 is LNHNV, CDR2 YYDKDF (reference sequence). The CDR3 reads CATSRDQGAQAQPQHF. For the CDR3, the DNA is TGTGCCACCAGCAGAGATCAGGGGGCTCAGGCTCAGCCCCAGCATTTT. Combining the CDR3 with reference TRBV15 and TRBJ1-5 gives the whole variable domain DAMVIQNPRYQVTQFGKPVTLSCSQTLNHNVMYWYQQKSSQAPKLLFHYYDKDFNNEADTPDNFQSRRPNTSFCFLDIRSPGLGDTAMYLCATSRDQGAQAQPQHFGDGTRLSIL.

Comment on this clone: Different DNA sequences within this sample yield the same CDR3. The genes are TRBV5-1 and TRBJ2-5; D is unclear. CDR3 length: 13 amino acids. V lost 0 bases and J lost 5, with 8 bases in between. Germline CDR1 and CDR2: SGHRS and YFSETQ. CDR3 amino acids: CASSLGPLETQYF. CDR3 bases: TGCGCCAGCAGCTTGGGTCCTCTGGAGACCCAGTACTTC.

The chain joins TRBV2 to TRBJ1-5; 7 nucleotides line up with TRBD1. V gave up 1 base and J gave up 2 bases; unmatched junction bases: 5. The CDR3 spans 16 residues. The germline gives CDR1 SNHLY, CDR2 FYNNEI. CDR3 in amino acids: CASSEDRGRGNQPQHF. In nucleotides, the CDR3 is TGTGCCAGCAGTGAAGACAGGGGAAGGGGCAATCAGCCCCAGCATTTT. Complete variable domain (other parts from reference TRBV2 and TRBJ1-5): EPEVTQTPSHQVTQMGQEVILRCVPISNHLYFYWYRQILGQKVEFLVSFYNNEISEKSEIFDDQFSVERPDGSNFTLKIRSTKLEDSAMYFCASSEDRGRGNQPQHFGDGTRLSIL.

V gene TRBV7-8 combines with J gene TRBJ1-4; 9 bases agree with TRBD1. The length of the CDR3 is 19 residues. J gave up 7 bases and V 5 bases, and 20 bases lay outside the gene matches. Per germline, CDR1 SGHVS and CDR2 FQNEAQ. CDR3 coding DNA: TGTGCCAGCAGCGACTCGGGGCAATTTGGGACAGGGAACGGTGAAAAACTGTTTTTT. The encoded protein is CASSDSGQFGTGNGEKLFF.

V gene TRBV5-1 combines with J gene TRBJ1-4; D is uncertain. The V gene lost 4 bases and the J gene lost 8 bases, with 15 bases spanning the gap. This CDR3 contains 14 residues. CDR1 and CDR2 (germline): SGHRS, YFSETQ. CDR3 nucleotides: TGCGCCAGCAGCGGAGCAGAGGGCCGGGAAAAACTGTTTTTT. Translated, it gives CASSGAEGREKLFF.

The chain couples TRBV6-6 to TRBJ1-2; tentatively, D is TRBD1 (5 bases). Germline V gene sequence: CDR1 MNHNY, CDR2 SVGAGI (reference sequence). This CDR3 contains 16 residues. Trimming cost V 2 bases and J 5 bases, with 18 bases left between them. For the CDR3, the DNA is TGTGCCAGCAGTTACAAAGGACGGGGGGAAGAATATGGCTACACCTTC. Residues: CASSYKGRGEEYGYTF.

The gene calls are TRBV6-1 and TRBJ2-5, with a weak D call TRBD2 (5 bases). The CDR3 totals 15 residues. V lost 4 bases to trimming and J lost 2 bases, with 14 bases between them. In germline, CDR1 is MNHNS, CDR2 SASEGT. CDR3 nucleotide sequence: TGTGCCAGCAGTGCAGAACCGGGAAGTCAAGAGACCCAGTACTTC. Protein sequence: CASSAEPGSQETQYF.

V and J are TRBV30 and TRBJ2-1, with D perhaps matching TRBD1 (5 bases). CDR3 size: 10 residues. Per germline, CDR1 GTSNPN and CDR2 SVGIG (reference sequence). Trimming removed 4 bases from V and 10 bases from J, with 8 bases in between. As DNA, the CDR3 is TGTGCCTGGACCCCAGGGGAGCAGTTCTTC. As protein: CAWTPGEQFF. Combining the CDR3 with reference TRBV30 and TRBJ2-1 gives the whole variable domain SQTIHQWPATLVQPVGSPLSLECTVEGTSNPNLYWYRQAAGRGLQLLFYSVGIGQISSEVPQNLSASRPQDRQFILSSKKLLLSDSGFYLCAWTPGEQFFGPGTRLTVL.

V is TRBV7-2 and J is TRBJ2-1; 8 bases fit TRBD2. The trim removed 5 bases at V and 9 bases at J, leaving 12 bases unmatched. The CDR3 length is 15 residues. Germline CDR1 reads SGHTA; CDR2 reads FQGNSA. CDR3 nucleotide sequence: TGTGCCAGCAGCGTCGGGACTAGATTTAACGGTGAGCAGTTCTTC. Encoded protein: CASSVGTRFNGEQFF.

The chain couples TRBV4-2 to TRBJ2-3; 9 bases agree with TRBD2. Germline CDR1 reads LGHNA; CDR2 reads YNFKEQ. Losses at the gene ends were 0 bases for V and 2 bases for J; bases not matched to a gene: 6. The CDR3 is 17 residues long. This CDR3 is CASSQEILAGYTDTQYF. The CDR3 nucleotides read TGTGCCAGCAGCCAAGAAATCCTAGCGGGGTACACAGATACGCAGTATTTT.

Here the CDR3 reads CASSVDGGSRLQETQYF. The DNA for the CDR3 is TGTGCCAGCAGCGTAGATGGGGGGTCTCGGCTCCAAGAGACCCAGTACTTC. The gene calls are TRBV9 and TRBJ2-5, with a weak D call TRBD2 (6 bases). V was pared by 0 bases and J by 1 base, with 16 bases between. This CDR3 region has 17 residues. The germline gives CDR1 SGDLS, CDR2 YYNGEE.

The V call is TRBV5-5, the J call TRBJ2-2, with D perhaps matching TRBD2 (6 bases). CDR3 length: 16 amino acids. V dropped 0 bases and J dropped 2 bases, with 11 bases sitting between them. The germline CDR1 and CDR2 sequences are SGHKS and YYEKEE (reference sequence). CDR3 loop: CASSLASGVNTGELFF. DNA for the CDR3: TGTGCCAGCAGCTTGGCTTCGGGGGTCAACACCGGGGAGCTGTTTTTT.